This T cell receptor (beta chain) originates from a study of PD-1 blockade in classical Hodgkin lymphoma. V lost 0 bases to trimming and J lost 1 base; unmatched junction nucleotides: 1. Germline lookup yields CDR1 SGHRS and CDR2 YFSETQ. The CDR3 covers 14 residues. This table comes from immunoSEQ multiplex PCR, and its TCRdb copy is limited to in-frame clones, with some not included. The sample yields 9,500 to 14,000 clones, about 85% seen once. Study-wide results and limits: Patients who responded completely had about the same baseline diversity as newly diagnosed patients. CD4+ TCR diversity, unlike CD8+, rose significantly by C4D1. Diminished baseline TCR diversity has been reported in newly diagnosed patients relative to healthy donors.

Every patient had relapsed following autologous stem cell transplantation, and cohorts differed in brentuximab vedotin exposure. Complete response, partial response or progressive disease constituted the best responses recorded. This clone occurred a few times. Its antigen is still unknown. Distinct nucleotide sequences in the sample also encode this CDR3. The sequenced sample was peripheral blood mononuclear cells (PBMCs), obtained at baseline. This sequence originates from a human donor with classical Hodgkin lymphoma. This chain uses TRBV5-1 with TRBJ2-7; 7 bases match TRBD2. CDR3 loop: CASSLAGGSYEQYF. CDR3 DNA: TGCGCCAGCAGCTTGGCGGGGGGATCCTACGAGCAGTACTTC.